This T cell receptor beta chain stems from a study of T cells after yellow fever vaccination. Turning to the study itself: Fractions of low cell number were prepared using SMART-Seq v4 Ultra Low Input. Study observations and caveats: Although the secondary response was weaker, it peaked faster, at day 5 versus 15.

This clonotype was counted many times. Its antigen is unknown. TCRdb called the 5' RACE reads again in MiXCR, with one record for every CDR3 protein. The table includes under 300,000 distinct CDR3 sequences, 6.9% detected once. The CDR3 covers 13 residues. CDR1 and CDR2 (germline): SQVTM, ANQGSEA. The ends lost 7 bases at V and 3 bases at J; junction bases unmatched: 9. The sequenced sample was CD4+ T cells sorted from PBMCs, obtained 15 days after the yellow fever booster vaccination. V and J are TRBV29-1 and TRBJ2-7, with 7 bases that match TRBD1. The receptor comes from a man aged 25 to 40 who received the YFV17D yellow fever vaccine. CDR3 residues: CSAETGTDYEQYF. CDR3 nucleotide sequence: TGCAGCGCGGAAACCGGGACAGACTACGAGCAGTACTTC.